This T cell receptor beta chain was recovered during a study of T cell responses to AZD1222 COVID-19 vaccine. Here immunoSEQ multiplex PCR was the method, and the copy in TCRdb shows in-frame clones only, minus some. The sample lists about 110,000 clones; around 86% were seen once. The CDR3 is 14 residues long. Trimming shortened V by 0 bases and J by 0 bases, and 5 bases separated the two germline ends. Germline V gene sequence: CDR1 SGHAT, CDR2 FQNNGV. The clonotype comes from an adult in good health. V gene TRBV11-2 combines with J gene TRBJ1-1, with D unresolved. The source was peripheral blood, collected on day 0 of AZD1222 vaccination. The CDR3 DNA reads as TGTGCCAGCAGCTTAGATCTACTGAACACTGAAGCTTTCTTT. Its protein product is CASSLDLLNTEAFF.